The table lists the clone carrying this TCR beta chain with a few counts. This entry comes from a study of T cells of healthy individuals. CDR3 size: 14 residues. The V gene's germline CDR1 is SGDLS and CDR2 YYNGEE. V shed 0 bases and J shed 5 bases, with 10 bases lying between them. TCRdb re-analysed the 5' RACE reads in MiXCR, keeping a single row per CDR3 protein. The sample carries fewer than 75,000 distinct CDR3 sequences, 15% to 20% recorded once. The rearrangement joins TRBV9 to TRBJ2-3; D might be TRBD1 or TRBD2, each matching 5 bases. The TCR was taken from a human donor in good health. CDR3 sequence (DNA): TGTGCCAGCAGCGTAGGTAGGGACGGAGATACGCAGTATTTT. This encodes CASSVGRDGDTQYF. The variable domain in full, with the rest retrieved from reference TRBV9 and TRBJ2-3, is DSGVTQTPKHLITATGQRVTLRCSPRSGDLSVYWYQQSLDQGLQFLIQYYNGEERAKGNILERFSAQQFPDLHSELNLSSLELGDSALYFCASSVGRDGDTQYFGPGTRLTVL.